These 20 T cell receptor beta chains were all obtained from the same sample, sequenced in a study of regulatory T cells in long-lasting Graves disease. Investigators prepared the TCR beta libraries by applying iRepertoire HTBI primers and Arm-PCR of CDR3 regions. TCRdb re-called the multiplex PCR reads through MiXCR, storing one row per CDR3 protein. The top ten clones hold about 40% of a sample with 500,000 to 700,000 distinct CDR3 sequences, roughly 30% of them seen once. Time point: persistent/refractory GD, antithyroid drugs over 5 years with positive TRAb. PBMC RNA was the source of the TCR library. The sequences come from peripheral blood mononuclear cells (PBMCs), collected when the disease was refractory, from a patient treated with antithyroid drugs. All receptors derive from a female donor with Graves disease.

The table lists this clonotype with a few counts. This chain connects TRBV20-1 to TRBJ2-7, with D perhaps TRBD1 (6 bases). The CDR3 is made up of 14 amino acids. The V end lost 6 bases, the J end lost 0 bases, and 15 bases lay between the germline ends. CDR1 and CDR2 from the germline V gene are DFQATT and SNEGSKA (reference sequence). The CDR3 reads CSATGTQSSYEQYF. The CDR3 DNA is TGCAGTGCGACCGGGACACAGAGCTCCTACGAGCAGTACTTC.

This clonotype was seen a few times. This may stem from a read error, because a much larger clone lies one nucleotide away. The V and J genes are TRBV28 and TRBJ1-1, with TRBD1 matching 9 bases. The CDR3 is 14 amino acids. CDR1 is MDHEN and CDR2 is SYDVKM in the germline V gene. The CDR3 region has the DNA TGTGCCAGCAGTCTACAGGGGGCTTACACTGTAGCTTTCTTT. Its protein product is CASSLQGAYTVAFF. Full variable domain (missing parts from reference TRBV28 and TRBJ1-1): DVKVTQSSRYLVKRTGEKVFLECVQDMDHENMFWYRQDPGLGLRLIYFSYDVKMKEKGDIPEGYSVSREKKERFSLILESASTNQTSMYLCASSLQGAYTVAFFGQGTRLTVV.

This rearrangement joins TRBV20-1 to TRBJ1-3; tentative D call: TRBD1 (5 bases). The CDR3 is made up of 17 amino acids. CDR1 DFQATT and CDR2 SNEGSKA come from the germline V gene (reference sequence). V lost 0 bases, J lost 4 bases, and 19 bases lay in between. CDR3 loop: CSARDKPREWAGNTIYF. In DNA form, the CDR3 reads TGCAGTGCTAGAGATAAGCCCAGGGAGTGGGCAGGAAACACCATATATTTT.

This chain uses TRBV3-1 with TRBJ2-7; TRBD1 aligns across 7 bases. The length of the CDR3 is 12 residues. Germline CDR1 reads LGHDT; CDR2 reads YNNKEL (reference sequence). Trimming at V came to 6 bases and at J to 5 bases, leaving 4 bases not matched to a gene. Written as DNA, the CDR3 is TGTGCCAGCAGTTACACAGGGGACGAGCAGTACTTC. The encoded protein is CASSYTGDEQYF.

For this clonotype: The junction shows a germline mismatch at one end, possibly a read error. The J gene is TRBJ2-5, the V gene TRBV5-1; 11 positions agree with TRBD2. Germline V gene sequence: CDR1 SGHRS, CDR2 YFSETQ. The CDR3 consists of 15 residues. In DNA form, the CDR3 reads TGCGCCAGCACCTTGACTAGCGGGATTCAAGAGACCCAGTACTTC. Amino acid sequence: CASTLTSGIQETQYF.

The chain couples TRBV27 to TRBJ1-6, with a possible D match to TRBD1 (6 bases). Trimming stripped 2 bases from V and 3 bases from J, with 11 bases between. The germline V gene has CDR1 MNHEY and CDR2 SMNVEV (reference sequence). The CDR3 sequence is 16 residues long. The DNA for the CDR3 is TGTGCCAGCAGTTTAACCAGGGGTTTCTATAATTCACCCCTCCACTTT. Its protein is CASSLTRGFYNSPLHF.

In this sample, this clonotype turned up a few times. The rearrangement uses TRBV4-1 and TRBJ1-1; TRBD1 aligns across 9 bases. Germline V gene lookup returns CDR1 MGHRA and CDR2 YSYEKL. The CDR3 covers 15 residues. Trimming took 0 bases from V and 5 from J; bases not matched to a gene: 4. CDR3 bases: TGCGCCAGCAGCCAAGACGGACAGGGGATGACTGAAGCTTTCTTT. This encodes CASSQDGQGMTEAFF.

This clonotype appeared a few times. The genes are TRBV5-4 and TRBJ2-7, with D unresolved. Germline values: CDR1 SGHNT, CDR2 YYREEE (reference sequence). CDR3 length: 12 residues. The germline V and J ends were trimmed by 3 bases and 5 bases, with 9 bases remaining between them. As DNA, the CDR3 is TGTGCCAGCAGCTGGGCCTCAAACGAGCAGTACTTC. Protein product: CASSWASNEQYF.

This chain connects TRBV28 to TRBJ1-1; D is uncertain. The germline V and J ends were trimmed by 6 bases and 12 bases, with 23 bases remaining between them. The CDR3 runs 14 residues. The germline V gene has CDR1 MDHEN and CDR2 SYDVKM. The CDR3, as DNA: TGTGCCAGCAGCCAGACCTGGACGGTCCATTGGACTTTCTTT. Translating it yields CASSQTWTVHWTFF. Filled out from reference TRBV28 and TRBJ1-1, the complete variable domain reads DVKVTQSSRYLVKRTGEKVFLECVQDMDHENMFWYRQDPGLGLRLIYFSYDVKMKEKGDIPEGYSVSREKKERFSLILESASTNQTSMYLCASSQTWTVHWTFFGQGTRLTVV.

This clonotype was counted a few times. The rearrangement uses TRBV28 and TRBJ1-5; a possible D gene is TRBD1 (5 bases). Germline CDR1 reads MDHEN; CDR2 reads SYDVKM. V was pared by 6 bases and J by 0 bases, with 15 bases between. The length of the CDR3 is 16 residues. CDR3 amino acids: CASSTRRVHSNQPQHF. The CDR3 bases are TGTGCCAGCAGCACCCGCAGGGTACATAGCAATCAGCCCCAGCATTTT.

This chain connects TRBV3-1 to TRBJ1-1; D remains ambiguous. Germline V lookup: CDR1 LGHDT, CDR2 YNNKEL (reference sequence). CDR3 size: 16 residues. V gave up 1 base and J gave up 4 bases, with 16 bases separating them. CDR3 sequence reads: CASSQGSPARRTEAFF. CDR3 nucleotide sequence: TGTGCCAGCAGCCAAGGGTCGCCGGCCCGACGCACTGAAGCTTTCTTT.

This clonotype was found many times. The chain has TRBV12-3 or TRBV12-4 and TRBJ1-2; the D is unclear. V lost 4 bases, J lost 2 bases, and 8 bases lay in between. The CDR3 length is 13 residues. In DNA, the CDR3 is TGTGCCAGCAGTTCGAACACGAACTATGGCTACACCTTC. It is translated as CASSSNTNYGYTF.

This clonotype has a handful of counts. V usage is TRBV3-1 and J usage is TRBJ1-1, with 8 bases that match TRBD1. Germline V gene lookup returns CDR1 LGHDT and CDR2 YNNKEL (reference sequence). This CDR3 has 15 amino acids. V lost 7 bases, J lost 4 bases, and 11 bases stayed unmatched. As DNA, the CDR3 is TGTGCCAGCACCTTTGGACAGGGACGTCGCACTGAAGCTTTCTTT. Translating it yields CASTFGQGRRTEAFF.

This clonotype was seen more than once but under ten times. V gene TRBV7-2 combines with J gene TRBJ2-7; 14 bases are shared with TRBD2. Germline V gives CDR1 SGHTA, CDR2 FQGNSA. This CDR3 region has 17 residues. Germline trimming cut 5 bases from V and 2 bases from J; bases unmatched to any gene: 8. CDR3 DNA sequence: TGTGCCAGCAGCAAAAGAGGGGGACTAGCGGGGGCCTACGAGCAGTACTTC. Its protein is CASSKRGGLAGAYEQYF.

This clonotype was seen only a few times. This sequence joins TRBV7-9 and TRBJ1-1; D unclear. This CDR3 is built from 14 residues. Germline loops: CDR1 SEHNR, CDR2 FQNEAQ (reference sequence). V was pared by 2 bases and J by 0 bases, with 7 bases between. The chain's CDR3 is CASSLRRVNTEAFF. CDR3 DNA sequence: TGTGCCAGCAGCTTAAGGAGGGTGAACACTGAAGCTTTCTTT. Together with reference TRBV7-9 and TRBJ1-1, the CDR3 gives the full variable domain: DTGVSQNPRHKITKRGQNVTFRCDPISEHNRLYWYRQTLGQGPEFLTYFQNEAQLEKSRLLSDRFSAERPKGSFSTLEIQRTEQGDSAMYLCASSLRRVNTEAFFGQGTRLTVV.

The rearrangement joins TRBV29-1 to TRBJ2-7, with TRBD1 as a possible D gene (5 bases). The length of the CDR3 is 14 residues. The V and J ends lost 6 bases and 3 bases respectively, with 18 bases between them. CDR1 and CDR2 (germline): SQVTM, ANQGSEA. The CDR3 region has the DNA TGCAGCGTCCCCATGGGGCAGGGTCTCTACGAGCAGTACTTC. This encodes CSVPMGQGLYEQYF.

The V and J genes are TRBV7-6 and TRBJ2-2, with 11 bases fitting TRBD2. This CDR3 is built from 17 residues. V lost 0 bases, J lost 5 bases, and 5 bases stayed unmatched. Germline V gene lookup returns CDR1 SGHVS and CDR2 FNYEAQ. In DNA form, the CDR3 reads TGTGCCAGCAGCTTAGCCCGATTAGCGGGAGGGACCGGGGAGCTGTTTTTT. It translates to CASSLARLAGGTGELFF.

This clonotype was detected only a few times. The genes are TRBV12-3 or TRBV12-4 and TRBJ1-2; maybe TRBD1 (6 bases). Trimming took 6 bases from V and 3 from J, leaving 14 bases between them. The CDR3 extends over 14 amino acids. CDR3 protein: CASRGAGVDYGYTF. The CDR3 nucleotides read TGTGCCAGCAGGGGGGCCGGGGTTGACTATGGCTACACCTTC.

In this sample, this clonotype turned up many times. The chain has TRBV7-9 and TRBJ1-1, with unresolved D. With 6 bases removed from V and 1 base from J, the gap between germline ends came to 6 bases. CDR3 length equals 12 residues. The germline CDR1 and CDR2 sequences are SEHNR and FQNEAQ (reference sequence). The CDR3 spells CASSFPNTEAFF. The CDR3 coding sequence is TGTGCCAGCAGTTTCCCGAACACTGAAGCTTTCTTT.

The chain uses TRBV27 and TRBJ1-2; 10 positions agree with TRBD1. V lost 3 bases, J lost 7 bases, and 5 bases stayed unmatched. Germline-derived CDR1 and CDR2 are MNHEY and SMNVEV (reference sequence). This CDR3 has 14 amino acids. CDR3 DNA: TGTGCCAGCAGTTTTTATGACAGGGGGCTTGGCTACACCTTC. It yields the protein CASSFYDRGLGYTF.